The text below deals with one T cell receptor beta chain. The sample originates from a study of shared T cell receptors in the human thymus. Method: immunoSEQ multiplex PCR; TCRdb's copy keeps in-frame clones and lacks some. The table shows hundreds of thousands of clones, with about 89% occurring only once. Germline CDR1 and CDR2: MDHEN and SYDVKM. The CDR3 contains 14 residues. Deletions cut 4 bases from V and 4 bases from J, with 14 bases between. Separately, the same data were catalogued under a study of human thymus T cells. Per that study: All donors were healthy Finnish infants who were undergoing corrective surgery to treat congenital heart defects. Corrective cardiac surgery supplied the resected thymus tissue. Related studies found that unrelated individuals share highly overlapping thymic repertoires.

Sequenced material: thymocytes. The chain carries TRBV28 and TRBJ2-7; TRBD1 might be the D (6 bases). The source of this sequence is a boy under three years old with a congenital heart defect. CDR3 loop: CASSSSGTQYEQYF. The CDR3 DNA follows: TGTGCCAGCAGTTCATCCGGGACACAATACGAGCAGTACTTC.